This T cell receptor beta chain was captured in a study of shared clonotypes between healthy human individuals. For the study at large: Each donor's CD8 memory used one plate, CD8 naive two, each CD4 subset three. General study results and limits: A generally larger estimated richness was seen in naive subsets than in memory subsets.

With 0 bases clipped from V and 6 bases from J, the junction kept 4 bases outside the gene matches. This CDR3 contains 16 residues. Germline lookup yields CDR1 LGHNA and CDR2 YNFKEQ. Original methodology: Junction-only immunoSEQ sequences carried no quality scores, so filtering differed. Clones were read by immunoSEQ multiplex PCR, and TCRdb kept only the in-frame ones, dropping some. D and trimming come from the DNA, and the V and J calls and clone size come from that table. In the table there are about 380,000 clones, 96% of which are singletons. Pooled CD45RO+ cells and CCR7-negative CD45RA+ TemRA cells made up CD8 memory. As regards this clone: Its target is not known.

The TCR was taken from a man aged 25-40 years in good health. Sequenced sample: memory CD8+ T cells sorted from blood. Specified subset: CD45RO+ cells pooled with CCR7-negative TemRA cells. The V gene is TRBV4-2, the J gene TRBJ2-2; 10 bases map to TRBD2. DNA for the CDR3: TGTGCCAGCAGCCAAGAGGTAGCGGGAGGCCCCGGGGAGCTGTTTTTT. The encoded protein is CASSQEVAGGPGELFF.